These T cell receptor beta chains were read from a single sample in a study of T cell changes during pregnancy in multiple sclerosis. Repertoires were generated with immunoSEQ multiplex PCR, while TCRdb's copy carries only in-frame clones and drops some. This table has more than 35,000 clones, about 91% appearing once. The sequences come from CD4+ T cells from peripheral blood mononuclear cells, collected in the third trimester of pregnancy. These TCRs come from a female donor with multiple sclerosis, enrolled in a pregnancy study. Each CDR3 is given with its conserved first and last residue. The D gene is left open where the match is weak. The listing skips clone size in some rows; elsewhere it reads once, few, many or a size class.

CDR3,DNA,D,V,J,size
CASSLVTGGTEAFF,TGTGCCAGCAGCTTAGTGACAGGGGGCACTGAAGCTTTCTTT,TRBD1,TRBV11-2,TRBJ1-1,-
CAWSLQGSYGYTF,TGTGCCTGGAGTCTACAGGGTTCCTATGGCTACACCTTC,-,TRBV30,TRBJ1-2,-
CASSSGLTSTDTQYF,TGCGCCAGCAGCTCTGGACTGACTAGCACAGATACGCAGTATTTT,-,TRBV5-1,TRBJ2-3,once
CASSIVGTGAYEQYF,TGTGCCAGTAGTATAGTGGGGACAGGGGCCTACGAGCAGTACTTC,TRBD1,TRBV19,TRBJ2-7,-
CASSKAWGTFRYEQYF,TGTGCCAGCAGCAAAGCTTGGGGGACATTTCGGTACGAGCAGTACTTC,-,TRBV21-1,TRBJ2-7,-
CASSQGLAGGDEQFF,TGTGCCAGCAGCCAGGGACTAGCGGGAGGCGATGAGCAGTTCTTC,TRBD2,TRBV4-2,TRBJ2-1,-
CASSPLQGTDTQYF,TGTGCCAGCAGTCCCCTCCAGGGGACAGATACGCAGTATTTT,-,TRBV6-5,TRBJ2-3,-
CAWSFWTGSGYTF,TGTGCCTGGAGTTTCTGGACAGGCTCGGGCTACACCTTC,TRBD1,TRBV30,TRBJ1-2,-
CASSEQGYEQYF,TGTGCCAGCAGTGAACAGGGTTACGAGCAGTACTTC,-,TRBV2,TRBJ2-7,once
CASSPKNQGLAETQYF,TGCGCCAGCAGCCCTAAGAATCAGGGACTAGCGGAGACCCAGTACTTC,TRBD2,TRBV4-1,TRBJ2-5,-
CASSPQQVRSNEQFF,TGTGCCAGCTCACCACAACAGGTCCGGAGCAATGAGCAGTTCTTC,-,TRBV18,TRBJ2-1,-
CASSLLTGTNEKLFF,TGTGCCAGCTCTCTGTTGACTGGGACAAATGAAAAACTGTTTTTT,-,TRBV18,TRBJ1-4,-
CASSLALDTQYF,TGTGCCAGCAGCTTAGCTCTAGATACGCAGTATTTT,-,TRBV7-9,TRBJ2-3,-
CASSPAGTNSGNTIYF,TGTGCCAGCAGCCCGGCCGGGACAAACTCTGGAAACACCATATATTTT,-,TRBV5-5,TRBJ1-3,-
CASSKLQGGTVSGNTIYF,TGTGCCAGCAGTAAATTACAAGGCGGGACAGTCTCTGGAAACACCATATATTTT,TRBD1,TRBV2,TRBJ1-3,-
CASSGGKGLLYF,TGTGCCAGCAGCGGGGGGAAGGGTCTCCTGTACTTC,-,TRBV5-6,TRBJ2-7,-
CASSEWNPGLAEAFF,TGTGCCAGCAGTGAATGGAATCCAGGGTTGGCTGAAGCTTTCTTT,-,TRBV25-1,TRBJ1-1,once